The clone carrying this TCR beta chain occurred once. The antigen is unknown. The table came from immunoSEQ multiplex PCR; TCRdb's copy has only in-frame clones and leaves some out. The top ten hold roughly 4.3% of the sample, which has more than 2,000 clones, 65% to 85% seen once. Histologic diagnosis was independently verified by two lung pathologists. This CDR3 comprises 14 residues. Germline CDR1 MNHNS, CDR2 SASEGT. V shed 7 bases, J shed 7 bases, and the junction held 10 bases outside the gene matches. This sample is drawn from a study of immune evolution from preneoplasia to lung adenocarcinoma. Whole-study results and caveats: Later-stage lesions seemingly showed higher T cell density and diversity than normal lung.

V is TRBV6-1 and J is TRBJ2-1; 7 nucleotides agree with TRBD2. Sequenced: FFPE lung adenocarcinoma in situ tissue. The receptor was derived from a person aged 55-85 years with lung adenocarcinoma. CDR3: CASNPQREGNEQFF. CDR3 coding DNA: TGTGCCAGCAACCCCCAGCGGGAAGGGAATGAGCAGTTCTTC.